This record concerns one T cell receptor beta chain sequence. This specimen comes from a study of blood T cells in healthy people across ages. Germline lookup yields CDR1 SEHNR and CDR2 FQNEAQ (reference sequence). This CDR3 is 12 amino acids long. Trimming shortened V by 5 bases and J by 6 bases, and 10 bases separated the two germline ends. The use of a sample-barcoded 5' primer and a J-beta primer mix characterized a second PCR of 7 to 11 cycles. MiXCR was run by TCRdb on the 5' RACE reads, yielding one entry per CDR3 protein. The sample contains hundreds of thousands of distinct CDR3 sequences, 40% to 50% of which appear only once.

Sequenced material: blood. The rearrangement joins TRBV7-9 to TRBJ1-2; perhaps TRBD1 as D (6 bases). The TCR was taken from a man aged 55 to 70 in good health. The DNA of the CDR3 is TGTGCCAGCAGCCGCGGGGGCGATGGCTACACCTTC. Translating gives CASSRGGDGYTF.